Below are 6 T cell receptor beta chains sequenced from a single sample in a study of Graves' ophthalmopathy and Graves' hyperthyroidism. RNA transcripts served as template for amplifying TCR beta CDR3 sequences. A first-round RT-PCR used HTBI primers, followed by a second-round multiplex PCR. TCRdb reanalysed the multiplex PCR reads using MiXCR and keeps one entry per CDR3 protein. Of roughly 380,000 distinct CDR3 sequences in the sample, 15% to 19% were seen once. The sequencing input was peripheral blood. These receptors all come from a woman in her late teens or twenties with stable Graves' hyperthyroidism.

With respect to this clonotype: The germline gene is not matched at one end of the junction; a read error may be the cause. J is TRBJ2-4 and V is TRBV2; perhaps D is TRBD1 or TRBD2 (6 bases each). The V gene's germline CDR1 is SNHLY and CDR2 FYNNEI. This CDR3 is built from 15 residues. CDR3 sequence (DNA): TGTGCCAGCAGTGAAGTTCGGAGGGGGAGAAACATTAAGTACTTC. Amino acids: CASSEVRRGRNIKYF.

Ten or more counts support this clonotype. The CDR3 protein is CAISESIRTEAFF. CDR3 sequence (DNA): TGTGCCATCAGTGAGTCGATCCGCACTGAAGCTTTCTTT. This chain links TRBV10-3 with TRBJ1-1; D call uncertain. The CDR3 is made up of 13 amino acids. Looked up from germline, CDR1 is ENHRY and CDR2 is SYGVKD. Deletions cut 0 bases from V and 4 bases from J, with 6 bases between.

There are many counts of this clonotype. This chain joins TRBV7-8 and TRBJ2-7; D is unclear. Trimming took off 7 bases at V and 4 bases at J, with 14 bases between the two ends. This CDR3 spans 13 amino acids. CDR1 SGHVS and CDR2 FQNEAQ come from the germline V gene. The CDR3 spells CASKLSTAYEQYF. The CDR3 bases are TGTGCCAGCAAGCTCTCGACCGCATACGAGCAGTACTTC.

In this sample, this clonotype turned up many times. The chain links TRBV15 to TRBJ2-6; D remains unclear. Trimming cost V 0 bases and J 3 bases, with 9 bases left between them. CDR1 LNHNV and CDR2 YYDKDF come from the germline V gene (reference sequence). The CDR3 has 16 amino acids. The CDR3 sequence is CATSRDIGYGANVLTF. For the CDR3, the DNA is TGTGCCACCAGCAGAGATATCGGGTATGGGGCCAACGTCCTGACTTTC.

At least ten counts were recorded for this clonotype. This rearrangement joins TRBV4-1 to TRBJ1-2, with no clear D. The CDR3 spans 14 residues. Germline values: CDR1 MGHRA, CDR2 YSYEKL. V gave up 4 bases and J gave up 8 bases, with 17 bases separating them. The CDR3 DNA is TGCGCCAGCAGCCCCCCTGGGCGTGGGGTAGGCTACACCTTC. Protein: CASSPPGRGVGYTF.

This clonotype was counted at least ten times. The rearrangement uses TRBV24-1 and TRBJ1-5, with 10 bases lining up with TRBD1. The CDR3 totals 20 residues. The germline V gene has CDR1 KGHDR and CDR2 SFDVKD. With V trimmed by 1 base and J by 5 bases, 16 bases remained unmatched. In DNA form, the CDR3 reads TGTGCCACCAGTGATTTTGGTAGGGGACAGGGGTGGCGTGGTGATCAGCCCCAGCATTTT. Residues: CATSDFGRGQGWRGDQPQHF.